This T cell receptor beta chain stems from a study of CD8 T cells in Susac syndrome. There are 14 residues in the CDR3. From germline, CDR1 is MNHEY and CDR2 SVGEGT. V lost 2 bases, J lost 0 bases, and 8 bases lay in between. An input of about 0.5 to 1 ug of RNA was subjected to reverse transcription using random hexamers. Amplification of TCR beta CDR3 across 54 Vbeta and 13 Jbeta was performed with immunoSEQ multiplex PCR. One entry per CDR3 protein results from TCRdb running MiXCR on the immunoSEQ multiplex PCR reads. The sample lists 120,000 or so distinct CDR3 sequences, approximately 94% occurring once. The CD8+ and CD4+ T cells were isolated magnetically using a negative isolation approach, whereas the TEMRA cells were enriched by FACS.

The clonotype originates from a human donor in good health. The chain recombines TRBV6-2 or TRBV6-3 with TRBJ2-7; no clear D. The sample was CD4+ T cells from PBMCs. The CDR3 loop reads CASSYEASSYEQYF. The CDR3, as DNA: TGTGCCAGCAGTTACGAGGCGAGCTCCTACGAGCAGTACTTC.